Below are 20 T cell receptor beta chains sequenced from a single sample in a study of blood T cells in healthy people across ages (dated by TCRdb to about 2015). Library preparation was by 5' RACE. A second roughly 6 to 12 cycle PCR used a sample-barcoded 5' primer and a J-beta primer mix. The public reads were run again by TCRdb, first through fastp at Q25 and then through MiXCR, and only productive beta chains were kept. CDR3 protein duplicates are merged, each entry listing the most common genes and DNA. Recorded for this sample are fewer than 2 million distinct CDR3 sequences; around 42% of them occurred a single time. The top ten constitute 23% of the sample. Sequences were obtained from blood. All receptors come from a human donor in good health.

Regarding this clonotype: A read error may explain this, as a much larger clone is one base away. The rearrangement joins TRBV6-2 or TRBV6-3 to TRBJ2-1, with 7 bases fitting TRBD2. The germline CDR1 and CDR2 sequences are MNHEY and SVGEGT. This CDR3 spans 14 amino acids. The CDR3 coding sequence is TGTGCCGGCAGCAATTTCGGGGGGTACAATGAGCAGTTCTTC. This sequence encodes CAGSNFGGYNEQFF.

The genes are TRBV7-9 and TRBJ2-1; 9 bases align to TRBD2. The CDR3 extends over 17 amino acids. Germline V gene sequence: CDR1 SEHNR, CDR2 FQNEAQ (reference sequence). The ends lost 5 bases at V and 7 bases at J; junction bases unmatched: 15. The CDR3: CASSPQGLAGGRNEQFF. CDR3 nucleotides: TGTGCCAGCAGCCCTCAAGGTCTGGCGGGGGGGCGGAATGAGCAGTTCTTC.

The chain carries TRBV20-1 and TRBJ1-1; the match to TRBD1 covers 10 bases. This CDR3 has 15 amino acids. CDR1 and CDR2 (germline): DFQATT, SNEGSKA (reference sequence). Unmatched junction bases numbered 9, after V lost 4 bases and J lost 4 bases. This chain's CDR3 is CSATDRTGGSTEAFF. CDR3 sequence (DNA): TGCAGTGCTACCGACCGGACAGGGGGGTCCACTGAAGCTTTCTTT.

In its sample, this clonotype was seen a few times. The rearrangement links TRBV29-1 to TRBJ1-4, with unresolved D. The germline V gene has CDR1 SQVTM and CDR2 ANQGSEA. The CDR3 consists of 11 residues. Trimming left V 4 bases short and J 8 bases short, with 8 bases between. CDR3 sequence: CSVVYGEKLFF. CDR3 in DNA: TGCAGCGTTGTATACGGGGAAAAACTGTTTTTT.

The chain joins TRBV12-3 or TRBV12-4 to TRBJ1-1; D is undetermined. The CDR3 consists of 14 residues. The V and J ends lost 5 bases and 7 bases respectively, with 17 bases between them. The CDR3 loop reads CASSARELQFEAFF. The CDR3 DNA is TGTGCCAGCAGTGCACGGGAACTCCAGTTTGAAGCTTTCTTT.

The chain recombines TRBV20-1 with TRBJ1-2, with D unresolved. V lost 1 base, J lost 3 bases, and 9 bases lay in between. The CDR3 is made up of 13 amino acids. CDR1 and CDR2 from the germline V gene are DFQATT and SNEGSKA (reference sequence). The CDR3 protein is CSARVAKDYGYTF. The CDR3 DNA reads as TGCAGTGCTAGAGTTGCGAAGGACTATGGCTACACCTTC.

The CDR3 nucleotides read TGCGCCAGCAGGCCGCAGGGGACTAATGAAAAACTGTTTTTT. It specifies CASRPQGTNEKLFF. J is TRBJ1-4 and V is TRBV5-1; D possibly corresponds to TRBD1 (6 bases). V was cut by 5 bases and J by 2 bases, with 10 bases left in between. The CDR3 sequence is 14 residues long. Germline V lookup: CDR1 SGHRS, CDR2 YFSETQ.

This clonotype was picked up a small number of times. The V and J genes are TRBV27 and TRBJ2-3; no clear D gene. V was clipped by 5 bases and J by 2 bases, with 17 bases between them. Germline V gene data show CDR1 as MNHEY and CDR2 as SMNVEV (reference sequence). The CDR3 is 16 residues long. The CDR3: CASSQFGPHVTDTQYF. CDR3 DNA: TGTGCCAGCAGTCAATTTGGTCCGCACGTCACAGATACGCAGTATTTT.

This clonotype was seen more than once but under ten times. This chain links TRBV9 with TRBJ1-1; D unresolved. In germline, CDR1 is SGDLS, CDR2 YYNGEE. V lost 2 bases, J lost 5 bases, and 16 bases lay in between. This CDR3 has 15 amino acids. DNA of the CDR3: TGTGCCAGCAGCGTCTCATTCACAAAGAGTACTGAAGCTTTCTTT. It yields the protein CASSVSFTKSTEAFF. Drawing the rest from reference TRBV9 and TRBJ1-1, the complete variable domain is DSGVTQTPKHLITATGQRVTLRCSPRSGDLSVYWYQQSLDQGLQFLIQYYNGEERAKGNILERFSAQQFPDLHSELNLSSLELGDSALYFCASSVSFTKSTEAFFGQGTRLTVV.

The J gene is TRBJ2-1, the V gene TRBV6-2 or TRBV6-3, with TRBD2 matching 8 bases. With V trimmed by 7 bases and J by 0 bases, 17 bases remained unmatched. The length of the CDR3 is 19 residues. Germline values: CDR1 MNHEY, CDR2 SVGEGT. The CDR3 spells CASTGRGAVGGSSYNEQFF. For the CDR3, the DNA is TGTGCCAGCACTGGGCGGGGGGCCGTCGGGGGAAGCTCCTACAATGAGCAGTTCTTC.

With regard to this clonotype: Compared with germline, one end of the junction differs, possibly owing to a read error. The chain employs TRBV7-2 and TRBJ2-1; D might be TRBD2 (5 bases). From germline, CDR1 is SGHTA and CDR2 FQGNSA. The CDR3 has 15 amino acids. CDR3 loop: CASSLAGGMGNEHFF. The CDR3 bases are TGTGCCAGCAGCTTAGCAGGAGGAATGGGCAATGAGCATTTCTTC. The variable domain in full, completed from reference TRBV7-2 and TRBJ2-1, reads GAGVSQSPSNKVTEKGKDVELRCDPISGHTALYWYRQSLGQGLEFLIYFQGNSAPDKSGLPSDRFSAERTGGSVSTLTIQRTQQEDSAVYLCASSLAGGMGNEHFFGPGTRLTVL.

The sample holds a few counts of this clonotype. This rearrangement joins TRBV20-1 to TRBJ1-4; 7 nucleotides agree with TRBD1. Per germline, CDR1 DFQATT and CDR2 SNEGSKA (reference sequence). The CDR3 contains 15 residues. J lost 8 bases, V lost 3 bases, and 12 bases had no gene match. The DNA of the CDR3 is TGCAGTGCTAGCGATACAGGGGTGATAGGCGAAAAACTGTTTTTT. Amino acids: CSASDTGVIGEKLFF.

This sequence joins TRBV15 and TRBJ2-7; D remains unclear. In germline, CDR1 is LNHNV, CDR2 YYDKDF (reference sequence). The V end lost 5 bases, the J end lost 0 bases, and 20 bases lay between the germline ends. CDR3 length equals 17 residues. The CDR3 loop is CATSSTWDETSSYEQYF. The DNA for the CDR3 is TGTGCCACCAGCTCAACCTGGGATGAAACAAGCTCCTACGAGCAGTACTTC.

CDR3 sequence (DNA): TGTGCCAGCAGTCCCTACGGGACCGAGAATCAGCCCCAGCATTTT. It encodes CASSPYGTENQPQHF. The chain carries TRBV12-3 or TRBV12-4 and TRBJ1-5; D might be TRBD1 (5 bases). The CDR3 has 15 amino acids. Trimming removed 5 bases at V and 4 bases at J, with 15 bases between.

V is TRBV28 and J is TRBJ1-5, with D tentatively TRBD1 (5 bases). Germline V gives CDR1 MDHEN, CDR2 SYDVKM. CDR3 length: 14 residues. V was clipped by 5 bases and J by 7 bases, with 15 bases between them. The CDR3 here is CASSGAGVDQPQHF. CDR3 nucleotides: TGTGCCAGCAGTGGCGCGGGGGTGGACCAGCCCCAGCATTTT.

This clonotype was seen a handful of times. V and J are TRBV6-2 or TRBV6-3 and TRBJ2-1, with 11 bases identical to TRBD2. The CDR3 is 14 residues long. V dropped 11 bases and J dropped 3; count of bases not matched to a gene: 6. Germline V gives CDR1 MNHEY, CDR2 SVGEGT. The chain's CDR3 is CAVQGLADYNEQFF. Here the CDR3 DNA reads TGTGCCGTACAGGGACTAGCGGACTACAATGAGCAGTTCTTC.

The chain employs TRBV29-1 and TRBJ1-2; D may be TRBD1 (6 bases). From germline, CDR1 is SQVTM and CDR2 ANQGSEA. The CDR3 is 13 residues long. Trimming removed 4 bases from V and 4 bases from J, with 13 bases in between. The CDR3 nucleotides read TGCAGCGTTGCGAAGGGGGACCGCTATGGCTACACCTTC. Its protein is CSVAKGDRYGYTF.

The rearrangement uses TRBV20-1 and TRBJ2-1; TRBD2 matches 7 bases. J lost 3 bases, V lost 0 bases, and 5 bases had no gene match. Germline assignment: CDR1 DFQATT and CDR2 SNEGSKA (reference sequence). The CDR3 has 15 residues. The CDR3 is CSARDRGGFYNEQFF. The CDR3 coding sequence is TGCAGTGCTAGAGATCGCGGGGGATTCTACAATGAGCAGTTCTTC.

In its sample, this clonotype was seen a few times. The chain couples TRBV5-1 to TRBJ1-1; the D gene is possibly TRBD1 (5 bases). The CDR3 contains 15 residues. Germline loops: CDR1 SGHRS, CDR2 YFSETQ. V was cut by 2 bases and J by 4 bases, with 15 bases left in between. The CDR3 spells CASSLRGDGATEAFF. Written as DNA, the CDR3 is TGCGCCAGCAGCTTACGGGGGGACGGGGCCACTGAAGCTTTCTTT.

The J gene is TRBJ1-4, the V gene TRBV29-1, with D unclear. The CDR3 is 11 residues long. Germline CDR1 and CDR2: SQVTM and ANQGSEA. Trimming shortened V by 1 base and J by 6 bases, and 3 bases separated the two germline ends. This CDR3 reads CSVEGDEKLFF. CDR3 DNA sequence: TGCAGCGTTGAAGGGGATGAAAAACTGTTTTTT.